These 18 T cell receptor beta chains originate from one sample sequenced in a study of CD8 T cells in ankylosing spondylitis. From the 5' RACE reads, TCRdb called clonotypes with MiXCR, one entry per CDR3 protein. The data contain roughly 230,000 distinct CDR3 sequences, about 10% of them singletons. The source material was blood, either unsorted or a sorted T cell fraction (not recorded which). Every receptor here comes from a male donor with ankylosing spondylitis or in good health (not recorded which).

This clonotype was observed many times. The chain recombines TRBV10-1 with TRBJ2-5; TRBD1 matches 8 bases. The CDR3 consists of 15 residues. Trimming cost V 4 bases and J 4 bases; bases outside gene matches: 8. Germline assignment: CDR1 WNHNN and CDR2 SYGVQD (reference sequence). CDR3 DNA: TGCGCCAGCAGTGCAGGGGGCGCGGCCGGAGAGACCCAGTACTTC. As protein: CASSAGGAAGETQYF.

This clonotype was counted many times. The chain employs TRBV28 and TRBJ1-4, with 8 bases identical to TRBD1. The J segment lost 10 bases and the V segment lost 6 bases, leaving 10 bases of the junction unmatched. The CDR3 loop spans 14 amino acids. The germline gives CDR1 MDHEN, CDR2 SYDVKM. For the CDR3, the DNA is TGTGCCAGCAGGCTGGGACAGGAGGGGGGAAAACTGTTTTTT. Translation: CASRLGQEGGKLFF.

The chain's CDR3 is CASSLVHGGNTEAFF. CDR3 coding DNA: TGTGCCAGCAGCTTAGTGCACGGGGGCAACACTGAAGCTTTCTTT. The chain links TRBV7-2 to TRBJ1-1, with D possibly TRBD1 on 6 matching bases. The V gene lost 1 base and the J gene lost 2 bases, with 11 bases spanning the gap. CDR3 length equals 15 residues. The germline V gene has CDR1 SGHTA and CDR2 FQGNSA.

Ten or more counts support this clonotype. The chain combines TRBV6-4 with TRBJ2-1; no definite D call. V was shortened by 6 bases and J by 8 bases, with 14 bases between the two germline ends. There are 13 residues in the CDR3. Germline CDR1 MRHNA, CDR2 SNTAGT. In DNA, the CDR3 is TGTGCCAGCAGCGGTGCAAGGCGAGATGAGCAGTTCTTC. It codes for CASSGARRDEQFF.

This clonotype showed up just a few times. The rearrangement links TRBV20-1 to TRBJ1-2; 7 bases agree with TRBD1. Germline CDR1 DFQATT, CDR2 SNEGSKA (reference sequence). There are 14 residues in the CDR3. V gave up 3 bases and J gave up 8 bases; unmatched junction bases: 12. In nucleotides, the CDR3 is TGCAGTGCTAGTCGGCAGGGGGACGGTGGAGGCTACACCTTC. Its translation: CSASRQGDGGGYTF.

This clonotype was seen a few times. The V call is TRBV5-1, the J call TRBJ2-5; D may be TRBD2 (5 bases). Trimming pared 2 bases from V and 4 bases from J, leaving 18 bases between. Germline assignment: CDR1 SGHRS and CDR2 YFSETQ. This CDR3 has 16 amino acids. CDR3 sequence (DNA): TGCGCCAGCAGCTTCCAGCGGAGCACCCGGGGAGAGACCCAGTACTTC. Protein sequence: CASSFQRSTRGETQYF. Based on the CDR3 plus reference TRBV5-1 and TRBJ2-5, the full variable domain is KAGVTQTPRYLIKTRGQQVTLSCSPISGHRSVSWYQQTPGQGLQFLFEYFSETQRNKGNFPGRFSGRQFSNSRSEMNVSTLELGDSALYLCASSFQRSTRGETQYFGPGTRLLVL.

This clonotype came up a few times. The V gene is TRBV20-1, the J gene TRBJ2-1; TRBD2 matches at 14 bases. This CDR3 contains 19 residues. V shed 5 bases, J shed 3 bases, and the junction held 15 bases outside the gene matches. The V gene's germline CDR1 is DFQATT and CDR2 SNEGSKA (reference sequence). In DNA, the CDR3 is TGCAGTGCTGGTCCCACTGGACTAGCGGGAGGATCTAGCTACAATGAGCAGTTCTTC. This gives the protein CSAGPTGLAGGSSYNEQFF.

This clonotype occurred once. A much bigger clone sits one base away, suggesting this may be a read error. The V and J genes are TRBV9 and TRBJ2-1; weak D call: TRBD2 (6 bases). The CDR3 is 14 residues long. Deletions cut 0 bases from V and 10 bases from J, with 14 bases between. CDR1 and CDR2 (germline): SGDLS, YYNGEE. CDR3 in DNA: TGTGCCAGCAGCGTAGCTGGGGACCTAGCGGAGCAGTTCTTC. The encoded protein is CASSVAGDLAEQFF.

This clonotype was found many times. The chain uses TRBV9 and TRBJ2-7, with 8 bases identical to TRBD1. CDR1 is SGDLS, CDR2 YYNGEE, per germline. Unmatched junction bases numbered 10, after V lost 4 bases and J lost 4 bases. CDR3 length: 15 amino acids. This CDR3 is CASSPGGRGFYEQYF. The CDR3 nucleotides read TGTGCCAGCAGCCCAGGGGGCCGGGGGTTTTACGAGCAGTACTTC.

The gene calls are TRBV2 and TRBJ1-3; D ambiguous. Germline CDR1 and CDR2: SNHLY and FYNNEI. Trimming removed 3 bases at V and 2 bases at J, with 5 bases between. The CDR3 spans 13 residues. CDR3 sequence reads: CASSDHPGNTIYF. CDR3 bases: TGTGCCAGCAGTGATCACCCTGGAAACACCATATATTTT.

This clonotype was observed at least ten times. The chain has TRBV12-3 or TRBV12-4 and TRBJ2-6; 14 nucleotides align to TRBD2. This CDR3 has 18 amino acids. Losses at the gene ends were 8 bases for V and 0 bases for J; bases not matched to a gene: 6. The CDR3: CASVGLAGGRSGANVLTF. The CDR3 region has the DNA TGTGCCAGCGTCGGACTAGCGGGGGGCCGCTCTGGGGCCAACGTCCTGACTTTC.

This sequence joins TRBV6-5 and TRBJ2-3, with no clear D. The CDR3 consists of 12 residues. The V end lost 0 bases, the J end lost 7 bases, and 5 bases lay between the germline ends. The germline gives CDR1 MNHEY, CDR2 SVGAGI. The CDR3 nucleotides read TGTGCCAGCAGTTACTCGGGCTATACGCAGTATTTT. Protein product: CASSYSGYTQYF.

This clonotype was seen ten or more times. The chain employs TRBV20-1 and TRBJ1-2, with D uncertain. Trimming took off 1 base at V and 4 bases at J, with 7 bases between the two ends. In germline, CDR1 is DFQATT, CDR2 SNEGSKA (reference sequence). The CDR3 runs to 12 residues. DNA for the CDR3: TGCAGTGCTAGAGTGCCCCCCTATGGCTACACCTTC. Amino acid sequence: CSARVPPYGYTF.

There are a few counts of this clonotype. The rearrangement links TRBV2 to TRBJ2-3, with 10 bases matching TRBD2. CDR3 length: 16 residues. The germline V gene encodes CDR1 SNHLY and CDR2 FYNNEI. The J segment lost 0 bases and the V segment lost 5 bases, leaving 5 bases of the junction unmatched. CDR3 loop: CASSSTSGSSTDTQYF. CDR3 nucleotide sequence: TGTGCCAGCAGTTCGACTAGCGGGTCTAGCACAGATACGCAGTATTTT.

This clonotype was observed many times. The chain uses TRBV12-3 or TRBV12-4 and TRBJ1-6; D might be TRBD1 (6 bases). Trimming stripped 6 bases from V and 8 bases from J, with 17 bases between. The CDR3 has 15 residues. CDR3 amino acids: CASSPPQGPDSPLHF. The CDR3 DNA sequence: TGTGCCAGCAGCCCTCCACAGGGCCCAGATTCACCCCTCCACTTT.

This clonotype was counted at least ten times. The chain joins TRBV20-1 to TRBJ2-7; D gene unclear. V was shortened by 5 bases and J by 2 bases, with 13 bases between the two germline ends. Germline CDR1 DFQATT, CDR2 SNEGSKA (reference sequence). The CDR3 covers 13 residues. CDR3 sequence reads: CSASVELTYEQYF. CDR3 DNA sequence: TGCAGTGCTTCGGTCGAACTTACCTACGAGCAGTACTTC.

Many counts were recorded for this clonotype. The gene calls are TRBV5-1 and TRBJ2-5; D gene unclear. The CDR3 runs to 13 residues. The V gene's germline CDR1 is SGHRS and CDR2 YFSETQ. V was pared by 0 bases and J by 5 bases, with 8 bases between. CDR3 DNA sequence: TGCGCCAGCAGCTTGGGCCCTCGGGAGACCCAGTACTTC. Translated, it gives CASSLGPRETQYF. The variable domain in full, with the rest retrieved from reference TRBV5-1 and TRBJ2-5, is KAGVTQTPRYLIKTRGQQVTLSCSPISGHRSVSWYQQTPGQGLQFLFEYFSETQRNKGNFPGRFSGRQFSNSRSEMNVSTLELGDSALYLCASSLGPRETQYFGPGTRLLVL.

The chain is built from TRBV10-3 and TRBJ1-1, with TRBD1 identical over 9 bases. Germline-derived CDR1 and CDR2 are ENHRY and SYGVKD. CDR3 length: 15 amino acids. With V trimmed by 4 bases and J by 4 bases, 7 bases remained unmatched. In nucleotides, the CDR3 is TGTGCCATCAGTGGAGCCGACAGGGGGACCACTGAAGCTTTCTTT. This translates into CAISGADRGTTEAFF.